This T cell receptor beta chain was captured by sequencing in a study of beta chain features in type 1 diabetes. This clone showed up just once. The entirety of the isolated RNA underwent reverse transcription, so expressed TCRB transcripts were sequenced. Around 3.57 million reads was the average for naive, central memory and regulatory T cell samples. Profiled with immunoSEQ multiplex PCR; TCRdb holds only in-frame clones, not every one. The table shows around 300,000 clones, with about 7.8% occurring only once. The collection from each donor was one heparinised blood draw averaging roughly 100 mL. Via the markers CD45RO/CCR7/CD25/CD127/CD95/CD27, stem cell-like memory, regulatory, central memory and naive CD4+ cells were sorted. Germline values: CDR1 SGHRS, CDR2 YFSETQ. The CDR3 contains 16 residues. V gave up 0 bases and J gave up 2 bases, with 11 bases separating them.

This TCR was sampled from a woman aged 18-29 years in good health. This chain connects TRBV5-1 to TRBJ2-2, with D perhaps matching TRBD2 (5 bases). The sample comprised central memory CD4+ T cells from blood. The CDR3 region is CASSLGPRTNTGELFF. For the CDR3, the DNA is TGCGCCAGCAGCTTGGGGCCAAGGACTAACACCGGGGAGCTGTTTTTT.